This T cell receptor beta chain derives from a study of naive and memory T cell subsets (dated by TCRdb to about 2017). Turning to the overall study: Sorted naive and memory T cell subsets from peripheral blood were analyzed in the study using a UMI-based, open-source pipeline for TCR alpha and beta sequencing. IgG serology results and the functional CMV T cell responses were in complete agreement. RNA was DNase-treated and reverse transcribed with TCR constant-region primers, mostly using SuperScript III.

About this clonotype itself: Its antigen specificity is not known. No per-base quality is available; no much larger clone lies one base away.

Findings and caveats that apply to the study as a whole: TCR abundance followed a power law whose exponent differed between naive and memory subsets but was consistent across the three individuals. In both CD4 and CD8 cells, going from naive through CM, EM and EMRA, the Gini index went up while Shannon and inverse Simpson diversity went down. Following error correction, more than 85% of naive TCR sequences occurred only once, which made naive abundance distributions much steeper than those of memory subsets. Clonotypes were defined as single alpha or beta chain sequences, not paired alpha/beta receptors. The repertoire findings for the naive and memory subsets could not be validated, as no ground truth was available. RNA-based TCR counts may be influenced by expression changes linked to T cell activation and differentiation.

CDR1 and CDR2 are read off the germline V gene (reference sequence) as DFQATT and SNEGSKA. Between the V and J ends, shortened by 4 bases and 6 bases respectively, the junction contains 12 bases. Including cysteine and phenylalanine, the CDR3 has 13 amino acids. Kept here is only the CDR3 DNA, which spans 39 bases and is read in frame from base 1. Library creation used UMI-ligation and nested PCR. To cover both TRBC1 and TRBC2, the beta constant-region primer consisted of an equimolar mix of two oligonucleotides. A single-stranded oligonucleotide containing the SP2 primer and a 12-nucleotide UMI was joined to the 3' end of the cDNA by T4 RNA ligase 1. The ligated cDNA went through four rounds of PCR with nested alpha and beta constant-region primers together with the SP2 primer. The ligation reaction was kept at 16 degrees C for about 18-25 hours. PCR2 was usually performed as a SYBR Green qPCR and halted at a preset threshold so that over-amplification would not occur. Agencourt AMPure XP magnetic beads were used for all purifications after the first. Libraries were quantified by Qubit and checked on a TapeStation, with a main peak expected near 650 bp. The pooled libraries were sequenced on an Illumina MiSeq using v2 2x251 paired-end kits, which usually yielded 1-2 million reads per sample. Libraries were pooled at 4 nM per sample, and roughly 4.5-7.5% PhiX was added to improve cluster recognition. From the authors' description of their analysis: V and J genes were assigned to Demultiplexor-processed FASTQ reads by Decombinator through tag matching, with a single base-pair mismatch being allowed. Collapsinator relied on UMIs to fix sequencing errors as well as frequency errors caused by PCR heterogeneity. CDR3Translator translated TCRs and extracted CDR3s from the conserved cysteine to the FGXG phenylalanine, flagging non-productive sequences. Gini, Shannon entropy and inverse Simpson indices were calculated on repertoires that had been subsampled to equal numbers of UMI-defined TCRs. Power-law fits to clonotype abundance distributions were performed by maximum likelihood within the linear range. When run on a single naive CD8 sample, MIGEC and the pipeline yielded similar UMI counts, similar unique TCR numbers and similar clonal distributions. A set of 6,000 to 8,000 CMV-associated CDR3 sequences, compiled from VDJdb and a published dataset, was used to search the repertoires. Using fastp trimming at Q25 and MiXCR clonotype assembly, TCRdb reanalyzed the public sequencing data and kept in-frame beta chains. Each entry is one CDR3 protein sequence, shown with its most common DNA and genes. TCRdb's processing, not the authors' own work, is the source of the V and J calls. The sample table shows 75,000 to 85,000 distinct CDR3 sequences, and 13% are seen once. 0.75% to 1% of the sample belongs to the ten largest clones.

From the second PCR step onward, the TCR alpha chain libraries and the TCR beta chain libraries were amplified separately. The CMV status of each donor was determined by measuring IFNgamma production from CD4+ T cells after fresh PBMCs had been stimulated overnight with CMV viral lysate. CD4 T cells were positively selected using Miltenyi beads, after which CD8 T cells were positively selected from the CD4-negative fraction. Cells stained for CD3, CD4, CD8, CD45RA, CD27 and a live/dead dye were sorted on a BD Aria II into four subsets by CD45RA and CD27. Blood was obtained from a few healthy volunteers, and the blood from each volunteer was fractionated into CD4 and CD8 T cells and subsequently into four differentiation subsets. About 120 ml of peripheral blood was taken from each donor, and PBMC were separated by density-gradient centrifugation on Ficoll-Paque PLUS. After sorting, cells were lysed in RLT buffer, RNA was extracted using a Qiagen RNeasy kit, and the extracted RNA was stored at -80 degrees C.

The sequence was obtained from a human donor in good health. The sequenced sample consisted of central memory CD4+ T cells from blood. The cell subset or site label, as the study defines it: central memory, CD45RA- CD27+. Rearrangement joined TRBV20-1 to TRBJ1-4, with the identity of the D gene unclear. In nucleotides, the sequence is TGCAGTGCTATGAGGACGGGATATGAAAAACTGTTTTTT. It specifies CSAMRTGYEKLFF.